This T cell receptor beta chain was sequenced during a study of blood T cell repertoires in COVID-19. The V gene lost 0 bases and the J gene lost 6 bases, with 12 bases spanning the gap. The CDR3 sequence is 15 residues long. Germline CDR1 and CDR2: MGHRA and YSYEKL. Method: immunoSEQ multiplex PCR; TCRdb's copy keeps in-frame clones and lacks some. Among tens of thousands of clones listed, roughly nine tenths were seen once. This sequence originates from a man aged 45 to 65 with COVID-19, enrolled during active disease. The sequenced material came from peripheral blood. The V call is TRBV4-1, the J call TRBJ1-5; a weak D match, TRBD1 (6 bases). CDR3 in DNA: TGCGCCAGCAGCCAAGAACGGGGGGCTGGTCAGCCCCAGCATTTT. Translating it yields CASSQERGAGQPQHF.